This T cell receptor beta chain was retrieved from a study of cytomegalovirus exposure and HLA in healthy donors. Primers: 60 Vbeta forward and 13 Jbeta reverse. Sequencing was performed with immunoSEQ multiplex PCR; in TCRdb, only in-frame clones are kept and a portion is missing. The data show 200,000 to 250,000 clones, 85% seen once. Whole-study findings and limits: Rarity marked most TCR sequences, yet some public TCRs occurred in many donors. Researchers catalogued around 150 TCR beta chains as cytomegalovirus-associated. It is likely that the observed cluster of highly shared sequence variants was a sequencing artifact. As immune exposure information, only CMV serostatus was available.

For this clone: Its antigen is unknown.

The CDR3 length is 12 residues. The V end lost 5 bases, the J end lost 4 bases, and 8 bases lay between the germline ends. Germline lookup yields CDR1 SQVTM and CDR2 ANQGSEA. The sequenced sample consisted of PBMCs. The chain carries TRBV29-1 and TRBJ2-2; possible D gene TRBD1, 6 bases. This receptor was identified in a human donor in good health. In DNA form, the CDR3 reads TGCAGCGTTCTACAGGGCACCGGGGAGCTGTTTTTT. Residues: CSVLQGTGELFF.